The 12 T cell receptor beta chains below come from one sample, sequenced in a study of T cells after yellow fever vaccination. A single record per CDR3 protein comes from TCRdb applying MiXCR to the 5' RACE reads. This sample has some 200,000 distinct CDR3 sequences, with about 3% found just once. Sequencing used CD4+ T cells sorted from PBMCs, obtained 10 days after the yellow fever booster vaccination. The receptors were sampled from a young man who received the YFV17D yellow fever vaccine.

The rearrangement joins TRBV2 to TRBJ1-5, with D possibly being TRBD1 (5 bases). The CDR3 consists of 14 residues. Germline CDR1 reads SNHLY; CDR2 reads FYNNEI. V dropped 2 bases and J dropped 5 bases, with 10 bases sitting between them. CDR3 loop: CASSETGRDQPQHF. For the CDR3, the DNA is TGTGCCAGCAGTGAAACGGGGCGGGATCAGCCCCAGCATTTT.

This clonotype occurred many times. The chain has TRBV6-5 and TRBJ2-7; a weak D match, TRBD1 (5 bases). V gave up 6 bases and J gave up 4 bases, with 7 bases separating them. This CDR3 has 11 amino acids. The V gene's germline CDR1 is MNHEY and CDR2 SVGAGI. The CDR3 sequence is CASRQGYEQYV. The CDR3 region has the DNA TGTGCCAGCAGGCAGGGTTACGAGCAGTACGTC.

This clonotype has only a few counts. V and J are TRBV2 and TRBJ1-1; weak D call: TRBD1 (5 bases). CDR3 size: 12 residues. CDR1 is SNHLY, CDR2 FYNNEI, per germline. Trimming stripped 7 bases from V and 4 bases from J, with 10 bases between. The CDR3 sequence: CASTRGSTEAFF. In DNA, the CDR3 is TGTGCCAGCACGAGGGGAAGCACTGAAGCTTTCTTT.

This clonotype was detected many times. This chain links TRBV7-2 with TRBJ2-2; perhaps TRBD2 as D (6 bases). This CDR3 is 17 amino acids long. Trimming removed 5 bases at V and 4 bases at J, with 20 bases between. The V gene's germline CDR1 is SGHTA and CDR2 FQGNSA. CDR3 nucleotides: TGTGCCAGCAGCCGTTCGTCGGACTACGGGGGCACCGGGGAGCTGTTTTTT. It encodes CASSRSSDYGGTGELFF.

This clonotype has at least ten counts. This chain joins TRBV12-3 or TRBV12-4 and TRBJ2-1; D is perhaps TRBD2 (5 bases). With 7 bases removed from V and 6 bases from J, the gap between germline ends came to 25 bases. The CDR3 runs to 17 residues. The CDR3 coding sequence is TGTGCCAGCACCAACGGACGCAGGACTTCGATTCGCAATGAGCAGTTCTTC. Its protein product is CASTNGRRTSIRNEQFF.

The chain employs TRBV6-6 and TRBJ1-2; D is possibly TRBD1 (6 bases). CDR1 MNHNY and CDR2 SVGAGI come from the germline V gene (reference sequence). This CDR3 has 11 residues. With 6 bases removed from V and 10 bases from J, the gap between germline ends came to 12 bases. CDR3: CASRSDRTYTF. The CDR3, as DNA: TGTGCCAGCAGGTCGGACAGAACCTACACCTTC.

In DNA, the CDR3 is TGTGCCAGCAGTTTAGGGCAAGTCCATGGCTACACCTTC. Its translation: CASSLGQVHGYTF. This chain joins TRBV12-3 or TRBV12-4 and TRBJ1-2; D gene ambiguous. The CDR3 loop spans 13 amino acids. V lost 1 base and J 6 bases, leaving 9 bases between the germline ends.

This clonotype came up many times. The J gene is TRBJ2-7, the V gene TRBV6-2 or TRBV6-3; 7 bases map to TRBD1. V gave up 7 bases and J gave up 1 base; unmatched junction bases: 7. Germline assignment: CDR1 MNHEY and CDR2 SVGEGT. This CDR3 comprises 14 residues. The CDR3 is CASTLQGTSYEQYV. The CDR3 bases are TGTGCCAGCACCTTACAGGGGACGTCCTACGAGCAGTACGTC.

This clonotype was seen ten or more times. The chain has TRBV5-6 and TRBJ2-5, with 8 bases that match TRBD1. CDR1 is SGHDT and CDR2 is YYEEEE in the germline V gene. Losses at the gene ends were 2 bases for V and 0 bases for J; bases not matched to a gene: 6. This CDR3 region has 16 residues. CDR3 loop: CASSLDRGRHQETQYF. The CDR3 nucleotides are TGTGCCAGCAGCTTAGACAGGGGTCGGCACCAAGAGACCCAGTACTTC.

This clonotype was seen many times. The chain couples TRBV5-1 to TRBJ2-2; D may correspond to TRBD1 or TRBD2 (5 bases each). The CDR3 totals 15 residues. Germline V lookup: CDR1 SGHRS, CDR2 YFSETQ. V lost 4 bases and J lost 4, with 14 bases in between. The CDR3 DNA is TGCGCCAGCAGCCTGGGGGTGGCCGGCACCGGGGAGCTGTTTTTT. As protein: CASSLGVAGTGELFF. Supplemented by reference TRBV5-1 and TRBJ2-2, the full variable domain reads KAGVTQTPRYLIKTRGQQVTLSCSPISGHRSVSWYQQTPGQGLQFLFEYFSETQRNKGNFPGRFSGRQFSNSRSEMNVSTLELGDSALYLCASSLGVAGTGELFFGEGSRLTVL.

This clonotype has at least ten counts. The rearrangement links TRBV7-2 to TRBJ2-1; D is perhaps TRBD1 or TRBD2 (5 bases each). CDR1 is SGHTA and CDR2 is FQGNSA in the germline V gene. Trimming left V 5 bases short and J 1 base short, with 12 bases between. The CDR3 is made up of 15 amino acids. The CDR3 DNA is TGTGCCAGCAGCCGGGAACGGACATCCTACAATGAGCAGTTCTTC. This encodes CASSRERTSYNEQFF.

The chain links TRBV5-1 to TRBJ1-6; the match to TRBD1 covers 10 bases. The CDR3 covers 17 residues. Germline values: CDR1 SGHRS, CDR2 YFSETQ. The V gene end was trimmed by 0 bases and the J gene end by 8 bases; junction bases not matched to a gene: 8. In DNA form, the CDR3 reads TGCGCCAGCAGCTTGGCGAGACAGGGGGCGTCTGATTCACCCCTCCACTTT. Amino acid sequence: CASSLARQGASDSPLHF.